Sequencing of this TCR beta chain was carried out in a study of T cell changes during pregnancy in multiple sclerosis. V shed 8 bases and J shed 2 bases, with 12 bases lying between them. The length of the CDR3 is 13 residues. Germline loops: CDR1 LGHNA, CDR2 YSLEER. The assay was immunoSEQ multiplex PCR, and TCRdb's table has in-frame clones only and misses some. The table lists roughly 42,000 clones, 89% of them singletons. This TCR was recovered from a female donor with multiple sclerosis, enrolled in a pregnancy study. The sample here was CD4+ T cells from peripheral blood mononuclear cells, taken in the first trimester of pregnancy. The V gene is TRBV4-3, the J gene TRBJ2-5, with a possible D match to TRBD1 (5 bases). CDR3 loop: CASRLTGQETQYF. The DNA for the CDR3 is TGCGCCAGCCGACTTACAGGACAAGAGACCCAGTACTTC.